This entry features one T cell receptor (beta chain) sequence. The antigen is unknown. This record comes from a study of identical twins. The donor group consisted entirely of healthy Caucasians. Germline CDR1 SGHRS, CDR2 YFSETQ. This CDR3 is 16 amino acids long. A template switching step contributed a universal primer site, while unique molecular identifiers were present in the cDNA. One entry per CDR3 protein results from TCRdb running MiXCR on the 5' RACE reads. The sample lists 1.5 million to 2 million distinct CDR3 sequences, roughly 35% occurring once. Study-wide points: Fewer insertions marked abundant cord blood beta clonotypes; young adult naive trended weakly, memory not at all. Possibly, invariant MAIT and iNKT cells partly confounded zero-insertion analyses.

Sequences were obtained from cord blood. The clonotype comes from a newborn girl in good health. The V call is TRBV5-1, the J call TRBJ2-1, with 9 nucleotides matching TRBD2. Near its end, the DNA agrees better with TRBJ2-7, so the J call may be wrong. CDR3 DNA: TGCGCCAGCAGCTTGGGCGGGGGGGAGCCTTACAATGAGCAGTACTTC. Translating gives CASSLGGGEPYNEQYF.